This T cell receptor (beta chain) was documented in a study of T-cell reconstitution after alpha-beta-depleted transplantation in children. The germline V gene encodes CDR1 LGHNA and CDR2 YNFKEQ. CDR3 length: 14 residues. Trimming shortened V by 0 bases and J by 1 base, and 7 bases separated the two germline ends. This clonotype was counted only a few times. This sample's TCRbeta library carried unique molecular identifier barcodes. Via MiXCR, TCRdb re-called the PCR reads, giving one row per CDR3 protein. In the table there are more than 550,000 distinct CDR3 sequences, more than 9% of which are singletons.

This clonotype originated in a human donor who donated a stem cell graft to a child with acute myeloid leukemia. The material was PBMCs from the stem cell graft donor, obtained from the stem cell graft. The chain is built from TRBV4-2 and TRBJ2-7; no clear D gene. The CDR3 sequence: CASSQDPTSYEQYF. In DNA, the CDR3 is TGTGCCAGCAGCCAAGATCCTACGTCCTACGAGCAGTACTTC.